The 8 T cell receptor beta chains reported below all come from one sample, sequenced in a study of OX40 agonist ivuxolimab in advanced cancers. Data came from immunoSEQ multiplex PCR; TCRdb stores just in-frame clones and leaves some out. This sample carries roughly 48,000 clones, 83% of them seen once, and the ten largest clones take roughly 1.2%. Sequenced material: CD4+ or CD8+ T cells sorted from blood, taken in a trial of the OX40 agonist ivuxolimab. These receptors were obtained from an adult with an advanced solid tumor such as melanoma, head and neck, liver or kidney cancer.

This clone was counted once. The chain employs TRBV6-5 and TRBJ1-1; the D is unclear. Germline CDR1 reads MNHEY; CDR2 reads SVGAGI. This CDR3 contains 14 residues. Deletions cut 0 bases from V and 4 bases from J, with 9 bases between. The CDR3 sequence: CASSYSHDGTEAFF. The CDR3 DNA sequence: TGTGCCAGCAGTTACTCCCACGACGGCACTGAAGCTTTCTTT.

The rearrangement uses TRBV6-6 and TRBJ1-1, with D perhaps matching TRBD1 (5 bases). Trimming left V 10 bases short and J 3 bases short, with 15 bases between. There are 13 residues in the CDR3. Germline V gene lookup returns CDR1 MNHNY and CDR2 SVGAGI (reference sequence). CDR3 residues: CATKRRDDTEAFF. In DNA form, the CDR3 reads TGTGCCACCAAGCGTCGGGACGACACTGAAGCTTTCTTT.

The gene calls are TRBV4-3 and TRBJ2-7; 10 bases match TRBD2. The CDR3 runs to 15 residues. Germline assignment: CDR1 LGHNA and CDR2 YSLEER. Trimming took 3 bases from V and 2 from J; bases not matched to a gene: 4. The DNA for the CDR3 is TGCGCCAGCAGCCATATTAGCGGGGGGACCTACGAGCAGTACTTC. Its protein is CASSHISGGTYEQYF.

The CDR3: CASRRENYGYTF. Here the CDR3 DNA reads TGTGCCAGCAGGAGGGAAAACTATGGCTACACCTTC. V is TRBV6-6 and J is TRBJ1-2, with D unresolved. Germline CDR1 is MNHNY and CDR2 is SVGAGI (reference sequence). Trimming left V 6 bases short and J 2 bases short, with 7 bases between. This CDR3 is 12 amino acids long.

The V gene is TRBV18, the J gene TRBJ1-5; D is uncertain. The CDR3 is made up of 13 amino acids. The germline CDR1 and CDR2 sequences are KGHSH and LQKENI. The V and J ends lost 2 bases and 3 bases respectively, with 5 bases between them. The CDR3, as DNA: TGTGCCAGCTCACCATACTACAATCAGCCCCAGCATTTT. This translates into CASSPYYNQPQHF.

This clone is a singleton in its sample. The chain joins TRBV7-6 to TRBJ2-5; 8 bases map to TRBD2. The CDR3 consists of 14 residues. The J segment lost 2 bases and the V segment lost 5 bases, leaving 4 bases of the junction unmatched. CDR1 and CDR2 (germline): SGHVS, FNYEAQ. CDR3 nucleotide sequence: TGTGCCAGCAGCCGTAGCGGGGAACAAGAGACCCAGTACTTC. It yields the protein CASSRSGEQETQYF.

The chain recombines TRBV6-1 with TRBJ2-7; 12 nucleotides agree with TRBD2. CDR3 length: 14 amino acids. The V gene end was trimmed by 10 bases and the J gene end by 4 bases; junction bases not matched to a gene: 8. Germline values: CDR1 MNHNS, CDR2 SASEGT. This CDR3 reads CATRGTSGPYEQYF. DNA for the CDR3: TGTGCCACGAGGGGGACTAGCGGGCCATACGAGCAGTACTTC.

CDR3 loop: CASREGGTYNEQFF. In DNA form, the CDR3 reads TGTGCCAGTAGGGAGGGGGGGACCTACAATGAGCAGTTCTTC. V is TRBV19 and J is TRBJ2-1; D might be TRBD2 (7 bases). The germline gives CDR1 LNHDA, CDR2 SQIVND (reference sequence). V was pared by 6 bases and J by 2 bases, with 11 bases between. This CDR3 is 14 amino acids long.